What follows are 8 T cell receptor beta chains derived from one specimen sequenced in a study of CXCR3-negative and CXCR3-positive naive CD8 T cells. Study-wide points: More hydrophobic TRB CDR3s were found in CXCR3-positive naive cells than in CXCR3-negative naive cells.

Antigens for these TCRs are unknown. Carrying UMI labels, the TRB cDNA libraries were prepared through 5' RACE. TCRdb reprocessed the 5' RACE reads and stores each CDR3 protein as one record, lacking DNA. The sample features 150,000 to 180,000 distinct CDR3 sequences, with less than 0.55% in its top ten. Sequencing was done on a sample of naive CXCR3+ CD8+ T cells from blood. Subset here: CD45RO-CCR7+CD27+CD95- naive CD8+ T cells expressing CXCR3 (TNR3+). These TCRs come from a human donor in good health. Some clones in this sample may be carry-over from other donors' samples.

The chain couples TRBV28 to TRBJ2-5; TCRdb's D gene call, TRBD1, goes unchecked for lack of DNA. Germline loops: CDR1 MDHEN, CDR2 SYDVKM. This CDR3 spans 12 amino acids. CDR3 loop: CASLGGQETQYF.

The rearrangement uses TRBV29-1 and TRBJ2-7; lacking DNA, the TRBD1 call made by TCRdb goes unchecked. Germline values: CDR1 SQVTM, CDR2 ANQGSEA. The CDR3 contains 14 residues. The CDR3 loop reads CSVYDRVLSYEQYF.

V is TRBV7-3 and J is TRBJ2-1; the TCRdb call, TRBD2, lacks DNA for checking. This CDR3 region has 19 residues. CDR1 SGHTA and CDR2 FQGTGA come from the germline V gene. CDR3 residues: CASSLVSGILAGKGNEQFF.

The chain carries TRBV12-3 or TRBV12-4 and TRBJ2-1. The CDR3 has 12 residues. The CDR3 region is CASSMNANEQFF.

The chain carries TRBV28 and TRBJ2-1. The germline V gene has CDR1 MDHEN and CDR2 SYDVKM. The CDR3 is 12 residues long. CDR3: CASREVYNEQFF.

J is TRBJ2-2 and V is TRBV29-1. The CDR3 has 16 residues. In germline, CDR1 is SQVTM, CDR2 ANQGSEA. CDR3 loop: CSADTGVSTGSGELFF.

The chain recombines TRBV5-1 with TRBJ1-6; the D call from TCRdb, TRBD1, cannot be confirmed without DNA. The CDR3 length is 18 residues. Germline V lookup: CDR1 SGHRS, CDR2 YFSETQ. This chain's CDR3 is CASSNWGQGAQGASPLHF.

V and J are TRBV6-4 and TRBJ2-3. CDR3 length equals 15 residues. The germline CDR1 and CDR2 sequences are MRHNA and SNTAGT. The CDR3 sequence is CASSDRRSSTDTQYF.